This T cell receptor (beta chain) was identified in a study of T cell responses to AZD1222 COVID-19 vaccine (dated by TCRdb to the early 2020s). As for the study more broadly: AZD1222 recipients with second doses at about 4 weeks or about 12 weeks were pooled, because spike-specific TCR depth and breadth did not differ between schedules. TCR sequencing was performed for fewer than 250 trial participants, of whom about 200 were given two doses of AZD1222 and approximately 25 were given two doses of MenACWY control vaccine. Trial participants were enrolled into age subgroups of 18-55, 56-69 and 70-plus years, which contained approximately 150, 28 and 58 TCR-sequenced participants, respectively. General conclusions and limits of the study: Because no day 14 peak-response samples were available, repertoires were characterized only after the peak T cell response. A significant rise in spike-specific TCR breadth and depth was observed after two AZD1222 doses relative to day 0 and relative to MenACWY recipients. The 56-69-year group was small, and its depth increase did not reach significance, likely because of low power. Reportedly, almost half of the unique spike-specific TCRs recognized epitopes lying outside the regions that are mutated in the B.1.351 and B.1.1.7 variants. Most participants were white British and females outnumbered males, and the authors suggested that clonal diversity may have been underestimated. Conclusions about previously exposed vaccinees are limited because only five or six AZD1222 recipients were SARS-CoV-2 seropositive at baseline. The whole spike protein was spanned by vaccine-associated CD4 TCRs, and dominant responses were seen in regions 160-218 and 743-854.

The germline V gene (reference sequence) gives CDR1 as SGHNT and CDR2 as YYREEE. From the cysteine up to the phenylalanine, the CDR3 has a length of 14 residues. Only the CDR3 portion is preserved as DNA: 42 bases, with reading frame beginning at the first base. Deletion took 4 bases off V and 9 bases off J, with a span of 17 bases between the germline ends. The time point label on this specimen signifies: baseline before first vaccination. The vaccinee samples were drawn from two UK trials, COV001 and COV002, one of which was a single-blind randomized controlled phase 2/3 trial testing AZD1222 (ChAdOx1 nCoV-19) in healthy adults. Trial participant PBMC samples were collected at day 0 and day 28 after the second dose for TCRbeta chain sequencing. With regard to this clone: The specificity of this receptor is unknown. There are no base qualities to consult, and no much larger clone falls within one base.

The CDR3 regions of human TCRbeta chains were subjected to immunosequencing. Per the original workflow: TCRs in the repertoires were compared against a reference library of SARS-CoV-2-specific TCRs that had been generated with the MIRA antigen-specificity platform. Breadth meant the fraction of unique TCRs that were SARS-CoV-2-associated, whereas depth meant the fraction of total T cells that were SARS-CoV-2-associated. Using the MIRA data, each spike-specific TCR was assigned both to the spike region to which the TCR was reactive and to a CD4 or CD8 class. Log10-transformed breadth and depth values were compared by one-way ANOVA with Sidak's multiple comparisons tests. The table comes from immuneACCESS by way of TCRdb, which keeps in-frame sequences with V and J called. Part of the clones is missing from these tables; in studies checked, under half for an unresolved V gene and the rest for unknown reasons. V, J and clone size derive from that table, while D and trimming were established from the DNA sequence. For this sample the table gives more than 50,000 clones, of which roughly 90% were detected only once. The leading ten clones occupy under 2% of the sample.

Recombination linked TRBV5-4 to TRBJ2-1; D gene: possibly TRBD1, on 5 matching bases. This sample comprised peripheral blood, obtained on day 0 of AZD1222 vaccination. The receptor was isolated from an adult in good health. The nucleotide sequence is TGTGCCAGCAGCCCCTCCCCCCTAAGGGGTGAGCAGTTCTTC. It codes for CASSPSPLRGEQFF.